A selection of T cell receptor beta chains follows, all from one sample in a study of T cell responses to AZD1222 COVID-19 vaccine. Here immunoSEQ multiplex PCR was the method, and the copy in TCRdb shows in-frame clones only, minus some. The sample comprises about 140,000 clones, roughly 89% of which are singletons, and 4% to 5.5% rests with the top ten. Material: peripheral blood, obtained on day 0 of AZD1222 vaccination. The receptors originated from an adult in good health. CDR3s include the opening cysteine and the closing phenylalanine or tryptophan. The order of the fields is D gene, clone size, V gene, J gene, CDR3 protein, CDR3 DNA. The D gene is left open where the match is weak. The size field is filled for only some rows; it gives once, few, many or a size class.

TRBD2	-	TRBV3-1/TRBV3-2	TRBJ2-2	CASSQETGGFTGELFF	TGTGCCAGCAGCCAAGAAACGGGGGGTTTTACCGGGGAGCTGTTTTTT
TRBD1	-	TRBV2	TRBJ2-1	CASNILGTGEFRGEQFF	TGTGCCAGCAATATTCTAGGGACAGGGGAATTTCGTGGTGAGCAGTTCTTC
-	-	TRBV2	TRBJ2-6	CATRRGTGANVLTF	TGTGCCACCAGGAGGGGTACTGGGGCCAACGTCCTGACTTTC
TRBD1	-	TRBV29-1	TRBJ2-2	CSAWDRGSTGELFF	TGCAGCGCCTGGGACAGGGGTTCCACCGGGGAGCTGTTTTTT
-	-	TRBV11-2	TRBJ1-5	CASSYSTDSNQPQHF	TGTGCCAGCAGCTACTCAACAGATAGCAATCAGCCCCAGCATTTT
-	-	TRBV28	TRBJ1-2	CASSPTGARGYTF	TGTGCCAGCAGTCCGACGGGGGCGCGTGGCTACACCTTC
TRBD2	once	TRBV7-9	TRBJ2-7	CASSGLAGSEQYF	TGTGCCAGCAGCGGACTAGCGGGAAGCGAGCAGTACTTC
-	once	TRBV27	TRBJ2-7	CASSLALTYEQYF	TGTGCCAGCAGCTTGGCACTAACCTACGAGCAGTACTTC
-	-	TRBV6-6	TRBJ2-7	CASSYSIQGNHEQYF	TGTGCCAGCAGTTACTCAATACAGGGAAATCACGAGCAGTACTTC
-	-	TRBV28	TRBJ2-7	CASTVEAHREQYF	TGTGCCAGCACCGTGGAGGCCCATCGCGAGCAGTACTTC
-	-	TRBV6-4	TRBJ1-2	CASSMGLGYGYTF	TGTGCCAGCAGTATGGGACTAGGCTATGGCTACACCTTC
TRBD1	-	TRBV3-1/TRBV3-2	TRBJ1-6	CASSQVRAGGPSPLHF	TGTGCCAGCAGCCAAGTTCGGGCAGGGGGACCCTCACCCCTCCACTTT
TRBD1	-	TRBV5-1	TRBJ1-1	CASSLGQGAEAFF	TGCGCCAGCAGCTTGGGACAGGGTGCTGAAGCTTTCTTT
-	-	TRBV3-1/TRBV3-2	TRBJ2-5	CASSQEQYTGKTETQYF	TGTGCCAGCAGCCAAGAACAATATACAGGGAAGACGGAGACCCAGTACTTC
-	-	TRBV5-3	TRBJ2-7	CARRKRRGNEQYF	TGTGCCAGAAGAAAACGACGCGGTAACGAGCAGTACTTC
-	-	TRBV15	TRBJ1-5	CATSRDLLDAENQPQHF	TGTGCCACCAGCAGAGATTTATTGGACGCAGAGAATCAGCCCCAGCATTTT
-	-	TRBV4-1	TRBJ1-4	CASSQENRSEKLFF	TGCGCCAGCAGCCAAGAAAACAGGTCAGAAAAACTGTTTTTT
TRBD1	once	TRBV27	TRBJ1-6	CASSQTGIGRSPLHF	TGTGCCAGCAGTCAGACAGGGATTGGGCGTTCACCCCTCCACTTT
-	-	TRBV6-2/TRBV6-3	TRBJ2-6	CASSNTPGDGANVLTF	TGTGCCAGCAGTAACACCCCGGGCGACGGGGCCAACGTCCTGACTTTC
-	few	TRBV10-1	TRBJ1-1	CASSESGGGIEAFF	TGCGCCAGCAGTGAGTCCGGAGGGGGAATTGAAGCTTTCTTT
-	-	TRBV27	TRBJ2-1	CASSPPRAGALRGEQFF	TGTGCCAGCAGTCCTCCCCGGGCGGGGGCTCTTCGGGGTGAGCAGTTCTTC
TRBD1	-	TRBV6-6	TRBJ1-5	CASRSGTGRYQPQHF	TGTGCCAGCAGATCCGGGACAGGGAGATATCAGCCCCAGCATTTT
-	-	TRBV7-7	TRBJ2-7	CASSAGGASIYEQYF	TGTGCTAGCAGCGCTGGTGGGGCTAGTATCTACGAGCAGTACTTC
-	few	TRBV18	TRBJ1-1	CASSPRTVQNTEAFF	TGTGCCAGCTCACCACGGACCGTGCAGAACACTGAAGCTTTCTTT
TRBD1	few	TRBV7-6	TRBJ2-7	CASSPGQETTYEQYF	TGTGCCAGCAGCCCGGGACAGGAGACTACCTACGAGCAGTACTTC
-	few	TRBV18	TRBJ1-4	CASSLSVATNEKLFF	TGTGCCAGCTCACTCTCCGTAGCAACTAATGAAAAACTGTTTTTT
TRBD2	-	TRBV7-2	TRBJ2-3	CASSLLAGADTQYF	TGTGCCAGCAGCCTACTAGCGGGAGCAGATACGCAGTATTTT
-	-	TRBV18	TRBJ1-1	CASSLRDEAFF	TGTGCCAGCTCACTCCGCGATGAAGCTTTCTTT
TRBD1	-	TRBV5-1	TRBJ2-7	CASSWAGTGNEQYF	TGCGCCAGCAGCTGGGCCGGGACAGGGAACGAGCAGTACTTC
TRBD2	-	TRBV6-5	TRBJ2-7	CASSSSQTSGSSSYYF	TGTGCCAGCAGTTCCTCCCAGACTAGCGGGAGTTCCTCCTACTACTTC
-	-	TRBV27	TRBJ2-3	CASSWDFTDTQYF	TGTGCCAGCTCCTGGGACTTCACAGATACGCAGTATTTT
TRBD1	-	TRBV27	TRBJ2-5	CASRIRTGASETQYF	TGTGCCAGCAGGATTCGGACAGGGGCGTCAGAGACCCAGTACTTC
-	-	TRBV14	TRBJ1-1	CASSQDAGGPNTEAFF	TGTGCCAGCAGCCAAGATGCGGGGGGACCTAACACTGAAGCTTTCTTT
-	-	TRBV13	TRBJ1-3	CASSVGQRSGNTIYF	TGTGCCAGCAGCGTCGGACAGAGGTCTGGAAACACCATATATTTT
-	-	TRBV28	TRBJ2-7	CASSLYGQHHF	TGTGCCAGCAGTTTGTATGGTCAGCACCACTTC
-	-	TRBV2	TRBJ1-2	CASSEAWQTLGGYTF	TGTGCCAGCAGTGAAGCTTGGCAGACCCTTGGTGGGTACACCTTC
TRBD2	-	TRBV5-4	TRBJ2-7	CASSRRTSGSLYEQYF	TGTGCCAGCAGCCGGAGGACTAGCGGGAGCCTTTACGAGCAGTACTTC
-	-	TRBV6-5	TRBJ1-5	CASRTGFNQPQHF	TGTGCCAGCAGAACAGGATTCAATCAGCCCCAGCATTTT
-	-	TRBV4-1	TRBJ2-1	CASGGHLADLDNEQFF	TGCGCCAGCGGGGGGCATCTAGCGGACCTCGACAATGAGCAGTTCTTC
-	-	TRBV28	TRBJ2-7	CASSSTATGSYEQYF	TGTGCCAGCAGTTCCACGGCCACGGGCTCCTACGAGCAGTACTTC
-	once	TRBV24-1	TRBJ1-2	CATSGWQGGGYTF	TGTGCCACCAGTGGATGGCAGGGAGGTGGCTACACCTTT
-	-	TRBV3-1/TRBV3-2	TRBJ1-6	CASSPDGYNSPLHF	TGTGCCAGCAGCCCCGACGGTTATAATTCACCCCTCCACTTT
-	-	TRBV7-2	TRBJ2-7	CASSQTTYEQYF	TGTGCCAGCAGCCAGACTACTTACGAGCAGTACTTC
TRBD2	-	TRBV7-9	TRBJ2-7	CASSPQREFEYEQYF	TGTGCCAGCAGCCCCCAGCGGGAGTTCGAGTACGAGCAGTACTTC
-	-	TRBV7-9	TRBJ2-2	CASSLDVFLVTGELFF	TGTGCCAGCAGCTTAGACGTGTTTTTGGTGACCGGGGAGCTGTTTTTT
-	-	TRBV28	TRBJ1-5	CASSSTTFQPQHF	TGTGCCAGCAGTTCTACGACCTTTCAGCCCCAGCATTTT
TRBD1	-	TRBV28	TRBJ1-1	CASAHPGQKGKGTEAFF	TGTGCCAGCGCCCATCCGGGACAGAAGGGCAAGGGGACTGAAGCTTTCTTT
-	-	TRBV2	TRBJ2-1	CASSTDISYNEQFF	TGTGCCAGCAGTACCGACATCTCCTACAATGAGCAGTTCTTC
-	-	TRBV21-1	TRBJ2-5	CASSKVGSGAWETQYF	-
-	once	TRBV27	TRBJ1-1	CASIFGRPNTEAFF	TGTGCCAGCATATTTGGCAGACCGAACACTGAAGCTTTCTTT